The entry below gives a single T cell receptor beta chain sequence along with its context. This sample is drawn from a study of blood T cell repertoires in COVID-19. Study as a whole: COVID-19 samples from acute and convalescent phases originated in the United States, Italy and Spain.

As originally analysed: Amplification of reference gene primers provided the estimated nucleated cell counts. Method: immunoSEQ multiplex PCR; TCRdb's copy keeps in-frame clones and lacks some. V and J calls and clone size are as listed in that table; D and trimming were resolved from the DNA. Of roughly 240,000 clones listed, approximately 84% are singletons. With 4 bases clipped from V and 4 bases from J, the junction kept 14 bases outside the gene matches. Germline V gene lookup returns CDR1 MNHEY and CDR2 SVGEGT. This CDR3 region has 17 residues. This chain uses TRBV6-2 or TRBV6-3 with TRBJ1-1, with TRBD1 matching 8 bases. Material: peripheral blood. The sequence was obtained from a woman in her thirties who had recovered from COVID-19. CDR3 region: CASSFAGGASRVTEAFF. For the CDR3, the DNA is TGTGCCAGCAGTTTTGCAGGGGGCGCATCCCGAGTCACTGAAGCTTTCTTT.